This T cell receptor beta chain is drawn from a study of beta chain features in type 1 diabetes. Study-wide context: Age, gender and cell yields were alike across patients and healthy donors. Across every sample, 107,917,701 sorted cells were examined in total. Overall study results and limits: PCR might favor shorter templates, equally in patients and controls.

This clone was seen only a few times. Its cognate antigen is unknown. Every bit of the isolated RNA underwent reverse transcription, so sequencing read expressed TCRB transcripts. Generated by immunoSEQ multiplex PCR, the TCRdb table keeps only in-frame clones and is missing some. The table records just under 150,000 clones, over 9.5% of them present only once. V was trimmed by 4 bases and J by 3 bases, leaving 9 bases between them. The CDR3 length is 13 residues. The V gene's germline CDR1 is SGHNT and CDR2 YYREEE (reference sequence). The sequence came from a man in his late teens or twenties in good health. This chain uses TRBV5-4 with TRBJ2-3; possibly TRBD1 for D (5 bases). The specimen was naive CD4+ T cells from blood. The CDR3 region is CASSQGMTDTQYF. The CDR3 nucleotides read TGTGCCAGCAGCCAGGGTATGACAGATACGCAGTATTTT.